A selection of T cell receptor beta chains follows, all from one sample in a study of T-cell reconstitution after alpha-beta-depleted transplantation in children. MiXCR, applied by TCRdb to the PCR reads, yields one record per CDR3 protein. Among about 240,000 distinct CDR3 sequences listed, 20% to 30% were seen once. The specimen comprised PBMCs, sampled before TCRalphabeta/CD19-depleted stem cell transplant. Every receptor here comes from a girl aged 2 to 10 with Fanconi anemia, due to receive a stem cell transplant. CDR3s include the opening cysteine and the closing phenylalanine or tryptophan. A D gene is named only where the DNA matches it firmly.

TRBJ2-7,15,TRBV4-2,-,CASSQAEGPFYEQYF
TRBJ2-1,14,TRBV12-3/TRBV12-4,TRBD2,CASPSGGPGNEQFF
TRBJ2-5,12,TRBV20-1,-,CSAWTQRGTQYF
TRBJ1-6,12,TRBV20-1,TRBD1,CSANGQGAALHF
TRBJ2-7,12,TRBV10-3,-,CAISEAAYEQYF
TRBJ1-2,10,TRBV29-1,-,CSVGTGGYTF
TRBJ2-7,18,TRBV7-7,-,CASSLVHTVGDGSYEQYF
TRBJ2-7,13,TRBV20-1,-,CSARDGTDYEQYF
TRBJ2-3,18,TRBV12-3/TRBV12-4,TRBD2,CASTLGRAAGWSTDTQYF
TRBJ1-1,14,TRBV11-2,-,CASSTLQGRTEAFF
TRBJ2-1,18,TRBV20-1,TRBD2,CSANSGTSGTLSYNEQFF